Following are 31 T cell receptor beta chains from one sample sequenced in a study of CD8 T cells in ankylosing spondylitis. Each CDR3 protein is one row after TCRdb ran MiXCR on the 5' RACE reads. The table shows 150,000 to 200,000 distinct CDR3 sequences, with about 13% occurring only once. Sequencing was done on a sample of blood, either unsorted or a sorted T cell fraction (not recorded which). The receptors derive from a male donor with ankylosing spondylitis or in good health (not recorded which).

The rearrangement links TRBV6-4 to TRBJ2-6; D is uncertain. The germline CDR1 and CDR2 sequences are MRHNA and SNTAGT. V lost 2 bases and J lost 2, with 7 bases in between. The CDR3 length is 15 residues. The CDR3 DNA sequence: TGTGCCAGCAGTGACAAAGGAGCTGGGGCCAACGTCCTGACTTTC. Protein: CASSDKGAGANVLTF.

This sequence joins TRBV5-1 and TRBJ2-1; D not certain. V lost 4 bases to trimming and J lost 9 bases, with 17 bases between them. The CDR3 is 14 residues long. CDR1 is SGHRS, CDR2 YFSETQ, per germline. CDR3 amino acids: CASSPAQVIPEQFF. CDR3 nucleotide sequence: TGCGCCAGCAGCCCTGCTCAGGTTATCCCTGAGCAGTTCTTC.

The chain employs TRBV11-2 and TRBJ2-7, with D possibly being TRBD1 or TRBD2 (5 bases each). Germline CDR1 is SGHAT and CDR2 is FQNNGV. This CDR3 region has 15 residues. V was cut by 4 bases and J by 0 bases, with 13 bases left in between. The CDR3 region has the DNA TGTGCCAGCAGCTACGAGGGGTACAGCTCCTACGAGCAGTACTTC. Its protein product is CASSYEGYSSYEQYF.

This clonotype was counted only a few times. Written as DNA, the CDR3 is TGTGCCAGCAGCCTGAATGGACAGGTCAGCTCCTACGAGCAGTACTTC. It translates to CASSLNGQVSSYEQYF. The chain uses TRBV4-2 and TRBJ2-7, with 7 bases identical to TRBD1. Germline CDR1 LGHNA, CDR2 YNFKEQ. Unmatched junction bases numbered 9, after V lost 4 bases and J lost 0 bases. The CDR3 runs 16 residues.

This clonotype was seen at least ten times. The chain recombines TRBV20-1 with TRBJ1-2; D unresolved. The V gene lost 6 bases and the J gene lost 6 bases, with 14 bases spanning the gap. CDR3 length: 12 amino acids. Germline-derived CDR1 and CDR2 are DFQATT and SNEGSKA (reference sequence). The CDR3 nucleotides are TGCAGTGCCATCCACAGAGACAATGGCTACACCTTC. This gives the protein CSAIHRDNGYTF.

This clonotype was detected a few times. The chain combines TRBV20-1 with TRBJ1-2; TRBD1 matches at 10 bases. V lost 1 base to trimming and J lost 3 bases; unmatched junction nucleotides: 8. Germline CDR1 DFQATT, CDR2 SNEGSKA (reference sequence). This CDR3 is built from 16 residues. CDR3 nucleotides: TGCAGTGCTAGAGTCCCGCCGGGACAGGGGCACTATGGCTACACCTTC. Its protein is CSARVPPGQGHYGYTF.

V and J are TRBV5-1 and TRBJ2-7; no definite D call. The CDR3 has 13 residues. CDR1 SGHRS and CDR2 YFSETQ come from the germline V gene. V dropped 1 base and J dropped 2 bases, with 7 bases sitting between them. The CDR3 is CASSLTDPYEQYF. The CDR3 coding sequence is TGCGCCAGCAGCTTGACAGACCCCTACGAGCAGTACTTC.

This clonotype occurred a few times. This rearrangement joins TRBV7-9 to TRBJ2-7; TRBD2 is a possible D gene (6 bases). Looked up from germline, CDR1 is SEHNR and CDR2 is FQNEAQ (reference sequence). V was clipped by 4 bases and J by 5 bases, with 18 bases between them. The CDR3 length is 15 residues. CDR3 amino acids: CASSSFGAGLHEQYF. The CDR3 DNA reads as TGTGCCAGCAGCTCTTTCGGGGCGGGACTCCACGAGCAGTACTTC.

This clonotype was observed at least ten times. The chain has TRBV28 and TRBJ2-7, with D tentatively TRBD2 (6 bases). Germline lookup yields CDR1 MDHEN and CDR2 SYDVKM. This CDR3 comprises 12 residues. V dropped 6 bases and J dropped 2 bases, with 8 bases sitting between them. The CDR3 DNA reads as TGTGCCAGCAGCAGGGAGGCCTACGAGCAGTACTTC. Residues: CASSREAYEQYF.

The chain combines TRBV5-6 with TRBJ1-2; D is perhaps TRBD1 (6 bases). The CDR3 consists of 14 residues. Germline V gives CDR1 SGHDT, CDR2 YYEEEE. Trimming left V 3 bases short and J 8 bases short, with 17 bases between. The CDR3: CASSYDRPWGGYTF. The DNA of the CDR3 is TGTGCCAGCAGCTATGACAGGCCCTGGGGGGGCTACACCTTC.

About this clonotype itself: A read error may account for a junction end that differs from germline. The rearrangement links TRBV11-3 to TRBJ1-3; D perhaps matches TRBD1 (5 bases). The CDR3 length is 11 residues. Germline V CDR1 and CDR2: SGHNT, YENEEA. Here the CDR3 reads CAGGGPGTIHF. Here the CDR3 DNA reads TGTGCCGGGGGGGGTCCAGGCACCATACATTTT.

This clonotype was counted many times. In nucleotides, the CDR3 is TGCGCCAGCAGCCAAGAAGACCTCGGGACACCTTACGAGCAGTACTTC. Residues: CASSQEDLGTPYEQYF. The chain combines TRBV4-1 with TRBJ2-7; tentative D call: TRBD1 (6 bases). The CDR3 extends over 16 amino acids. Germline V gives CDR1 MGHRA, CDR2 YSYEKL. The V end lost 0 bases, the J end lost 4 bases, and 16 bases lay between the germline ends.

In its sample, this clonotype was seen a few times. The rearrangement uses TRBV3-1 and TRBJ2-7; 10 bases are shared with TRBD2. The CDR3 extends over 16 amino acids. Germline V gene data show CDR1 as LGHDT and CDR2 as YNNKEL (reference sequence). V lost 0 bases to trimming and J lost 7 bases; unmatched junction nucleotides: 9. The CDR3 DNA reads as TGTGCCAGCAGCCAAGAGAGGTCTAGCGGGAGCTCTGAGCAGTACTTC. It translates to CASSQERSSGSSEQYF.

This clonotype was observed a few times. The rearrangement joins TRBV20-1 to TRBJ2-5; TRBD2 aligns across 8 bases. The trim removed 5 bases at V and 1 base at J, leaving 3 bases unmatched. CDR1 is DFQATT and CDR2 is SNEGSKA in the germline V gene (reference sequence). This CDR3 has 13 amino acids. The CDR3 region is CSARREAQETQYF. CDR3 in DNA: TGCAGTGCTCGGCGGGAGGCCCAAGAGACCCAGTACTTC.

This clonotype occurred a few times. The J gene is TRBJ1-1, the V gene TRBV4-1, with a tentative D call TRBD1 (6 bases). Germline CDR1 MGHRA, CDR2 YSYEKL. V was trimmed by 4 bases and J by 3 bases, leaving 21 bases between them. The CDR3 has 17 amino acids. The CDR3 sequence is CASSRPWRGSGYTEAFF. CDR3 in DNA: TGCGCCAGCAGCCGCCCCTGGAGGGGGAGCGGGTACACTGAAGCTTTCTTT.

CDR3 DNA: TGTGCCACTTTATCCGGGGATGGCTACACCTTC. Protein: CATLSGDGYTF. The rearrangement links TRBV27 to TRBJ1-2; D is ambiguous. CDR1 and CDR2 (germline): MNHEY, SMNVEV (reference sequence). Trimming cost V 10 bases and J 6 bases, with 12 bases left between them. The length of the CDR3 is 11 residues.

This clonotype was observed a few times. The chain has TRBV4-1 and TRBJ2-3, with 7 bases fitting TRBD1. This CDR3 is built from 17 residues. Germline-derived CDR1 and CDR2 are MGHRA and YSYEKL. Germline trimming cut 0 bases from V and 4 bases from J; bases unmatched to any gene: 10. The CDR3 sequence: CASSQDKGGQGADTQYF. CDR3 nucleotides: TGCGCCAGCAGCCAAGATAAGGGTGGTCAGGGGGCAGATACGCAGTATTTT.

This clonotype occurred a few times. V gene TRBV12-3 or TRBV12-4 combines with J gene TRBJ1-2; D ambiguous. The CDR3 length is 14 residues. V was shortened by 5 bases and J by 6 bases, with 16 bases between the two germline ends. CDR3 in amino acids: CASSPHYVDDGYTF. CDR3 DNA: TGTGCCAGCAGTCCCCATTACGTTGACGATGGCTACACCTTC.

This clonotype was counted between two and nine times. The chain couples TRBV27 to TRBJ2-7; 13 bases fit TRBD2. Germline assignment: CDR1 MNHEY and CDR2 SMNVEV (reference sequence). The CDR3 is 15 residues long. V trimming: 5 bases; J trimming: 4 bases; junction bases outside the gene matches: 5. The CDR3 reads CASSPLAGGLYEQYF. Here the CDR3 DNA reads TGTGCCAGCAGTCCACTAGCGGGAGGGCTGTACGAGCAGTACTTC.

There are a few counts of this clonotype. The V call is TRBV20-1, the J call TRBJ2-1; 9 bases fit TRBD2. Germline V gene sequence: CDR1 DFQATT, CDR2 SNEGSKA (reference sequence). The CDR3 extends over 16 amino acids. V gave up 2 bases and J gave up 2 bases; unmatched junction bases: 7. CDR3 sequence: CSARRTSADTYNEQFF. As DNA, the CDR3 is TGCAGTGCTAGACGGACTAGCGCCGATACCTACAATGAGCAGTTCTTC.

Only a few counts were recorded for this clonotype. V usage is TRBV20-1 and J usage is TRBJ2-1; 12 positions agree with TRBD2. The CDR3 has 16 amino acids. The germline gives CDR1 DFQATT, CDR2 SNEGSKA (reference sequence). V dropped 2 bases and J dropped 5; count of bases not matched to a gene: 7. In DNA form, the CDR3 reads TGCAGTGCTAGATACACTAGCGGGGGGTCAGACAATGAGCAGTTCTTC. Its translation: CSARYTSGGSDNEQFF.

This clonotype has only a few counts. The V and J genes are TRBV11-2 and TRBJ2-7, with 11 positions matching TRBD1. In germline, CDR1 is SGHAT, CDR2 FQNNGV. The CDR3 contains 18 residues. The V gene end was trimmed by 0 bases and the J gene end by 2 bases; junction bases not matched to a gene: 9. DNA of the CDR3: TGTGCCAGCAGCTTAGAATTCCCGCCGGGACAGGGGGCCTACGAGCAGTACTTC. As protein: CASSLEFPPGQGAYEQYF.

A few counts support this clonotype. The genes are TRBV15 and TRBJ2-1, with D tentatively TRBD1 (5 bases). Trimming pared 2 bases from V and 8 bases from J, leaving 13 bases between. Germline V gene lookup returns CDR1 LNHNV and CDR2 YYDKDF (reference sequence). The CDR3 loop spans 14 amino acids. CDR3 loop: CATSRTTVLDEQFF. CDR3 DNA: TGTGCCACCAGCAGAACGACAGTCTTGGATGAGCAGTTCTTC. Full variable domain (rest looked up from reference TRBV15 and TRBJ2-1): DAMVIQNPRYQVTQFGKPVTLSCSQTLNHNVMYWYQQKSSQAPKLLFHYYDKDFNNEADTPDNFQSRRPNTSFCFLDIRSPGLGDTAMYLCATSRTTVLDEQFFGPGTRLTVL.

The chain carries TRBV5-6 and TRBJ2-7, with unresolved D. Per the germline V gene, CDR1 is SGHDT and CDR2 is YYEEEE. The V end was cut by 1 base, the J end by 2 bases, with 7 bases between. CDR3 length: 13 residues. The DNA of the CDR3 is TGTGCCAGCAGCTTGAGGTCAGCCTACGAGCAGTACTTC. It specifies CASSLRSAYEQYF.

There are a few counts of this clonotype. The rearrangement links TRBV4-1 to TRBJ2-3; no clear D. Looked up from germline, CDR1 is MGHRA and CDR2 is YSYEKL. V lost 8 bases, J lost 5 bases, and 8 bases lay in between. This CDR3 has 11 residues. CDR3 nucleotide sequence: TGCGCCAGCGGGTTGGGAGATACGCAGTATTTT. As protein: CASGLGDTQYF.

This chain uses TRBV29-1 with TRBJ1-1, with 7 positions matching TRBD1. The junction had 4 bases not matched to a gene; V was cut back by 5 bases and J by 1 base. Germline lookup yields CDR1 SQVTM and CDR2 ANQGSEA. The CDR3 runs 13 residues. The CDR3 DNA follows: TGCAGCGTTAGACAGGGTGAGAACACTGAAGCTTTCTTT. It encodes CSVRQGENTEAFF.

In DNA, the CDR3 is TGCGCCAGCAGCCAAGAAGGGCGGGACAATCAGCCCCAGCATTTT. Its translation: CASSQEGRDNQPQHF. The gene calls are TRBV4-1 and TRBJ1-5; D is ambiguous. Trimming cost V 0 bases and J 3 bases, with 9 bases left between them. The CDR3 sequence is 15 residues long. The germline CDR1 and CDR2 sequences are MGHRA and YSYEKL.

The sample holds a few counts of this clonotype. The chain joins TRBV5-1 to TRBJ2-3; 8 nucleotides line up with TRBD2. The CDR3 has 18 amino acids. J gave up 5 bases and V 1 base, and 15 bases lay outside the gene matches. Germline assignment: CDR1 SGHRS and CDR2 YFSETQ. The CDR3 coding sequence is TGCGCCAGCAGCTTGTGGGGAACTAGCGGCCTTCAGGAAGATACGCAGTATTTT. Its protein product is CASSLWGTSGLQEDTQYF.

This sequence joins TRBV20-1 and TRBJ1-4; possibly TRBD1 for D (5 bases). CDR1 is DFQATT, CDR2 SNEGSKA, per germline (reference sequence). The germline V and J ends were trimmed by 5 bases and 0 bases, with 16 bases remaining between them. The CDR3 extends over 16 amino acids. The CDR3 loop is CSAGGDGSTTNEKLFF. DNA for the CDR3: TGCAGTGCTGGAGGGGACGGAAGTACAACTAATGAAAAACTGTTTTTT.

In the case of this clonotype: At one end, the junction sequence differs from germline, possibly due to a read error. The rearrangement joins TRBV4-2 to TRBJ2-5; D not resolved. CDR1 and CDR2 (germline): LGHNA, YNFKEQ. CDR3 length: 16 amino acids. The CDR3 reads CASRQDKVALGETQYF. The CDR3, as DNA: TGTGCCAGCAGGCAAGATAAGGTGGCCTTGGGAGAGACCCAGTACTTC.

V gene TRBV2 combines with J gene TRBJ2-3, with D perhaps matching TRBD2 (6 bases). The CDR3 is made up of 15 amino acids. Trimming cost V 11 bases and J 5 bases, with 23 bases left between them. Germline V gives CDR1 SNHLY, CDR2 FYNNEI. The CDR3 DNA reads TGTGCCGTCGGGAGAAGCGGCTACGGGGGAGATACGCAGTATTTT. Amino acids: CAVGRSGYGGDTQYF.